The sequence of this T cell receptor (beta chain) was determined in a study of T cell responses to AZD1222 COVID-19 vaccine (dated by TCRdb to about 2021). Background on the whole study: A total of over 230 trial participants underwent TCR sequencing, of whom 200 to 220 had received two doses of AZD1222 and roughly 26 had received two doses of the MenACWY control vaccine. Trial participants were enrolled into age subgroups of 18-55, 56-69 and 70-plus years, which contained around 150, 29 and 61 TCR-sequenced participants, respectively.

This clone was observed a few times. Its antigen target is currently unknown. One base away there is no much larger clone; base qualities are not given. Based on the germline V gene, the CDR1 and CDR2 sequences are MNHEY and SVGEGT. The CDR3 sequence holds 17 residues, the cysteine and phenylalanine included. Left in the record is the CDR3 DNA by itself, 51 bases read in frame from the first base. From V the trimming removes 5 bases and from J it removes 3 bases, while the gene matches leave 9 bases of the junction unaccounted for. What the study reported, not specific to this receptor: The 56-69-year group was small, and its depth increase did not reach significance, likely because of low power. After two AZD1222 doses, spike-specific TCR breadth and depth were significantly higher than at day 0 and than in MenACWY recipients. Participants were mostly white British and included more females than males, and it was suggested by the authors that clonal diversity may have been underestimated. Epitopes outside the regions mutated in the B.1.351 and B.1.1.7 variants were reportedly recognized by nearly half of the unique spike-specific TCRs. Because no samples from the day 14 peak response were available, repertoires could be characterized only after the peak T cell response. CD4 TCRs associated with the vaccine covered the entire spike protein, and the dominant responses were in regions 160-218 and 743-854. Conclusions about previously exposed vaccinees are limited because only a handful of AZD1222 recipients were SARS-CoV-2 seropositive at baseline.

Interpreted using the paper, the time point label stands for: sample from adult after SARS-CoV-2 infection, after symptom onset. A couple of convalescent COVID-19 patients, sampled after symptom onset from adults with prior SARS-CoV-2 infection, were also TCR-sequenced for comparison. The CDR3 regions of human TCRbeta chains were subjected to immunosequencing. The original methods were these. Repertoire TCRs were matched against a reference library of SARS-CoV-2-specific TCRs generated with the MIRA antigen-specificity platform. Breadth was defined as the fraction of unique TCRs that were SARS-CoV-2-associated. Depth was defined as the fraction of total T cells that were SARS-CoV-2-associated. Using the MIRA data, every spike-specific TCR was mapped to the spike region that the TCR reacted to and assigned to either a CD4 or a CD8 class. Log10-transformed breadth and depth values were compared by one-way ANOVA with Sidak's multiple comparisons tests. Drawn from immuneACCESS, this table holds only the in-frame rearrangements with V and J called that TCRdb kept. Clones are partly lost; checked studies trace under half to an unresolved V gene and leave the rest unexplained. V and J calls plus clone size are reproduced from that table; the DNA served to infer D and trimming. The sample records about 150,000 clones, 88% of which are singletons. 5.5% to 7% of the sample is taken by the ten largest.

The source is an adult who had recovered from COVID-19. This material consisted of peripheral blood, taken after recovery from COVID-19. This receptor chain uses TRBV6-2 or TRBV6-3 and TRBJ2-1; 11 junctional bases match TRBD2. The CDR3 region reads CASSLETSGILYNEQFF. The DNA reads as follows: TGTGCCAGCAGTCTAGAGACTAGCGGGATCCTCTACAATGAGCAGTTCTTC.